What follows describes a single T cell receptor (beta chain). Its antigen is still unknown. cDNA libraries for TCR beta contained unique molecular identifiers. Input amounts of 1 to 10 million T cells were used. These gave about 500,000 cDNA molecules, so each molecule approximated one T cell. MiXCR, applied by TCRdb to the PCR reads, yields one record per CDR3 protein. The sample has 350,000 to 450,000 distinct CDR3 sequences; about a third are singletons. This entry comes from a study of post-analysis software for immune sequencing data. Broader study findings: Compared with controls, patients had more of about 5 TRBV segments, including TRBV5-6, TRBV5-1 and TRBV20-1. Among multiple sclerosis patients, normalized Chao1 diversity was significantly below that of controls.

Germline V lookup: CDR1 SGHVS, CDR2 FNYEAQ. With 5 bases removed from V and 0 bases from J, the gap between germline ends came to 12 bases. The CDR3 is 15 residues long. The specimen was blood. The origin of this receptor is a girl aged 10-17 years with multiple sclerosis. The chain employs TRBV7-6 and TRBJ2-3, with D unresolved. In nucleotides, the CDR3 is TGTGCCAGCAGCGGTCGGGCCACGAGCACAGATACGCAGTATTTT. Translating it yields CASSGRATSTDTQYF.